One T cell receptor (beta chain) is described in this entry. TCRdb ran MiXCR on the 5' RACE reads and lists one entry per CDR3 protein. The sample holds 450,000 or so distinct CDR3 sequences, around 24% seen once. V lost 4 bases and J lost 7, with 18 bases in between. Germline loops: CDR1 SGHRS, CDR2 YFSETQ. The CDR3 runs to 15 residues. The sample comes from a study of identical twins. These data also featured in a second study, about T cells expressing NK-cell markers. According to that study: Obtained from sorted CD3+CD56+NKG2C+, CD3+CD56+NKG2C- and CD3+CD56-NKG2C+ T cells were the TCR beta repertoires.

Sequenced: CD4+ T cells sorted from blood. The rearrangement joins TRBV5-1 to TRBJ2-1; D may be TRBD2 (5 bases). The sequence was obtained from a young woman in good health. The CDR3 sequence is CASSVPSSGGNEQFF. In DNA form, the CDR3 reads TGCGCCAGCAGCGTACCCTCTTCCGGAGGAAATGAGCAGTTCTTC.